The rows below give T cell receptor beta chains drawn from one sample of a study of CD8 T cells in Susac syndrome. In TCRdb, the immunoSEQ multiplex PCR reads were re-called with MiXCR into one record per CDR3 protein. The sample gives roughly 150,000 distinct CDR3 sequences, around 96% of which show up once; roughly 0.15% is in the top ten. The specimen was CD4+ T cells from PBMCs. The receptors originated from a human donor with Susac syndrome. Both conserved end residues are part of each CDR3. The order of the fields is CDR3 protein, CDR3 DNA, V gene, clone size, J gene, D gene. A D gene is named only where the DNA matches it firmly. For some rows the clone size is stated as once, few or many, or as a class when expanded; others skip it.

CDR3: CASSSQGGETQYF
DNA: TGTGCCAGCAGCTCACAGGGAGGAGAGACCCAGTACTTC
V: TRBV5-4
size: NA
J: TRBJ2-5
D: NA

CDR3: CATSDPGLAGGRQFF
DNA: TGTGCCACCAGTGATCCCGGACTAGCGGGGGGGCGGCAGTTCTTC
V: TRBV24-1
size: NA
J: TRBJ2-1
D: TRBD2

CDR3: CASSFPSGGAGEQFF
DNA: TGTGCCAGCAGCTTTCCTAGCGGGGGGGCGGGGGAGCAGTTCTTC
V: TRBV5-5
size: NA
J: TRBJ2-1
D: TRBD2

CDR3: CASSPRLAGGPHEQFF
DNA: TGTGCCAGCAGCCCCCGCCTAGCGGGGGGGCCGCATGAGCAGTTCTTC
V: TRBV7-8
size: NA
J: TRBJ2-1
D: TRBD2

CDR3: CASSFPTSGGSGTQYF
DNA: TGTGCCAGCAGCTTCCCGACTAGCGGGGGATCCGGTACGCAGTATTTT
V: TRBV7-3
size: NA
J: TRBJ2-3
D: TRBD2

CDR3: CASSSNSQGYTF
DNA: TGCGCCAGCAGCTCCAACAGTCAAGGCTACACCTTC
V: TRBV5-1
size: NA
J: TRBJ1-2
D: NA

CDR3: CSAVGGQYF
DNA: TGCAGTGCTGTTGGAGGGCAGTATTTT
V: TRBV20-1
size: NA
J: TRBJ2-3
D: NA

CDR3: CSAWTGGNSPLHF
DNA: TGCAGTGCCTGGACAGGTGGGAATTCACCCCTCCACTTT
V: TRBV29-1
size: NA
J: TRBJ1-6
D: TRBD1

CDR3: CASSFGRAGNNEQFF
DNA: TGTGCCAGCAGCTTCGGCCGAGCGGGGAACAATGAGCAGTTCTTC
V: TRBV7-9
size: few
J: TRBJ2-1
D: TRBD2

CDR3: CASSLGSAGGDTQYF
DNA: TGTGCCAGCAGCTTAGGTTCGGCGGGAGGAGATACGCAGTATTTT
V: TRBV7-6
size: NA
J: TRBJ2-3
D: TRBD2

CDR3: CASSQGVGTYEQYF
DNA: TGTGCCAGCAGCCAAGGGGTGGGGACTTACGAGCAGTACTTC
V: TRBV14
size: NA
J: TRBJ2-7
D: NA

CDR3: CASSVGGTGNEQYF
DNA: TGTGCCAGCAGCGTAGGGGGGACAGGGAACGAGCAGTACTTC
V: TRBV9
size: NA
J: TRBJ2-7
D: TRBD1

CDR3: CASSRMRVPEETQYF
DNA: TGTGCCAGCAGCCGGATGCGGGTCCCTGAGGAGACCCAGTACTTC
V: TRBV14
size: NA
J: TRBJ2-5
D: NA

CDR3: CASSLDSVDEKLFF
DNA: TGTGCCAGCAGCTTGGATTCGGTAGATGAAAAACTGTTTTTT
V: TRBV5-4
size: NA
J: TRBJ1-4
D: NA

CDR3: CASSLDGDKSTEAFF
DNA: TGCGCCAGCAGCTTGGACGGTGACAAGAGCACTGAAGCTTTCTTT
V: TRBV5-1
size: NA
J: TRBJ1-1
D: NA

CDR3: CASSSLSGVTDTQYF
DNA: TGTGCCAGCAGTTCCCTGAGCGGGGTCACAGATACGCAGTATTTT
V: TRBV12-3/TRBV12-4
size: NA
J: TRBJ2-3
D: TRBD2

CDR3: CASSRRPVLNSPLHF
DNA: TGTGCCAGCAGTCGACGACCGGTCCTAAATTCACCCCTCCACTTT
V: TRBV2
size: NA
J: TRBJ1-6
D: NA

CDR3: CASRIRGDEQFF
DNA: TGTGCCAGCAGGATCAGGGGCGATGAGCAGTTCTTC
V: TRBV6-6
size: NA
J: TRBJ2-1
D: NA

CDR3: CATSRGPSTEAFF
DNA: TGTGCCACCAGCAGGGGTCCGAGCACTGAAGCTTTCTTT
V: TRBV15
size: NA
J: TRBJ1-1
D: NA

CDR3: CASSLSGTSFDEQFF
DNA: TGCGCCAGCAGCTTGAGCGGGACTAGCTTCGATGAGCAGTTCTTC
V: TRBV5-1
size: once
J: TRBJ2-1
D: TRBD2

CDR3: CASSEYKGRETQYF
DNA: TGTGCCAGCAGTGAATATAAAGGGCGAGAGACCCAGTACTTC
V: TRBV25-1
size: NA
J: TRBJ2-5
D: NA

CDR3: CSAMTGNGNQPQHF
DNA: TGCAGTGCCATGACAGGGAATGGCAATCAGCCCCAGCATTTT
V: TRBV20-1
size: NA
J: TRBJ1-5
D: TRBD1

CDR3: CASSLGLLNNEQFF
DNA: TGTGCCAGCAGCTTAGGGTTACTTAACAATGAGCAGTTCTTC
V: TRBV7-3
size: NA
J: TRBJ2-1
D: NA

CDR3: CASIRNSDTQYF
DNA: TGTGCCAGCATTCGTAATTCAGATACGCAGTATTTT
V: TRBV5-8
size: NA
J: TRBJ2-3
D: NA

CDR3: CSAPIPRSVFYEQYF
DNA: TGCAGTGCTCCTATCCCCCGCAGTGTTTTCTACGAGCAGTACTTC
V: TRBV20-1
size: NA
J: TRBJ2-7
D: NA

CDR3: CASSSPAGYETQYF
DNA: TGTGCCAGCAGCTCCCCGGCCGGCTATGAGACCCAGTACTTC
V: TRBV7-2
size: NA
J: TRBJ2-5
D: NA

CDR3: CSAKAGGDTQYF
DNA: TGCAGCGCCAAGGCCGGAGGGGATACGCAGTATTTT
V: TRBV29-1
size: NA
J: TRBJ2-3
D: NA

CDR3: CSARKSASEQFF
DNA: TGCAGTGCTAGGAAGAGCGCAAGTGAGCAGTTCTTC
V: TRBV20-1
size: NA
J: TRBJ2-1
D: NA

CDR3: CSARGLAGDYEQYF
DNA: TGCAGTGCTAGGGGACTAGCGGGGGACTACGAGCAGTACTTC
V: TRBV20-1
size: NA
J: TRBJ2-7
D: TRBD2

CDR3: CSARPSPGASFPQYF
DNA: TGCAGTGCGAGACCCTCCCCCGGGGCCAGCTTCCCCCAGTACTTC
V: TRBV20-1
size: NA
J: TRBJ2-5
D: NA

CDR3: CASRRNEKLFF
DNA: TGTGCCAGCAGGAGAAATGAAAAACTGTTTTTT
V: TRBV3-1
size: NA
J: TRBJ1-4
D: NA

CDR3: CASSFGGTQETQYF
DNA: TGTGCCAGCAGCTTCGGAGGGACCCAAGAGACCCAGTACTTC
V: TRBV5-4
size: NA
J: TRBJ2-5
D: NA

CDR3: CASSPGTASGETQYF
DNA: TGTGCCAGCAGCCCGGGGACAGCCTCGGGGGAGACCCAGTACTTC
V: TRBV3-1
size: NA
J: TRBJ2-5
D: TRBD1

CDR3: CASSRSSGRTDTQYF
DNA: TGTGCCAGCAGTCGCTCTAGCGGTCGCACAGATACGCAGTATTTT
V: TRBV12-3/TRBV12-4
size: once
J: TRBJ2-3
D: TRBD2

CDR3: CSVVGGMSYNEQFF
DNA: TGCAGCGTTGTCGGTGGGATGTCCTACAATGAGCAGTTCTTC
V: TRBV29-1
size: NA
J: TRBJ2-1
D: NA

CDR3: CSAKDRGNSPLHF
DNA: TGCAGTGCTAAGGACAGGGGTAATTCACCCCTCCACTTT
V: TRBV20-1
size: once
J: TRBJ1-6
D: TRBD1

CDR3: CASSSLGPYEQYF
DNA: TGTGCCAGCAGTTCCCTGGGCCCCTACGAGCAGTACTTC
V: TRBV6-2/TRBV6-3
size: NA
J: TRBJ2-7
D: NA

CDR3: CASSARQALYNEQFF
DNA: TGCGCCAGCAGCGCCCGACAGGCCCTGTACAATGAGCAGTTCTTC
V: TRBV5-1
size: NA
J: TRBJ2-1
D: NA

CDR3: CASTRGRNYGYTF
DNA: TGTGCCAGCACACGAGGCAGAAACTATGGCTACACCTTC
V: TRBV3-1
size: NA
J: TRBJ1-2
D: NA

CDR3: CASSSGQTSGNTIYF
DNA: TGTGCCAGCAGTTCTGGACAGACATCTGGAAACACCATATATTTT
V: TRBV27
size: NA
J: TRBJ1-3
D: NA

CDR3: CASSSTPGQGGNTEAFF
DNA: TGTGCCAGCAGCTCAACGCCGGGACAGGGAGGAAACACTGAAGCTTTCTTT
V: TRBV9
size: NA
J: TRBJ1-1
D: TRBD1

CDR3: CSARGEFSNQPQHF
DNA: TGCAGTGCTAGAGGAGAGTTTAGCAATCAGCCCCAGCATTTT
V: TRBV20-1
size: NA
J: TRBJ1-5
D: NA

CDR3: CASTDPGRYNEQFF
DNA: TGTGCCAGCACTGACCCCGGGAGGTACAATGAGCAGTTCTTC
V: TRBV25-1
size: NA
J: TRBJ2-1
D: TRBD2

CDR3: CATTGGGGSNGYTF
DNA: TGTGCCACGACAGGGGGCGGTGGGTCGAATGGCTACACCTTC
V: TRBV6-5
size: NA
J: TRBJ1-2
D: TRBD1

CDR3: CASSLAGQAGGEQYF
DNA: TGCGCCAGCAGCTTGGCGGGACAGGCTGGGGGCGAGCAGTACTTC
V: TRBV5-1
size: once
J: TRBJ2-7
D: TRBD1

CDR3: CATSRPAGGGHQPQHF
DNA: TGTGCCACCAGCAGACCCGCCGGGGGGGGGCATCAGCCCCAGCATTTT
V: TRBV15
size: NA
J: TRBJ1-5
D: NA

CDR3: CASSQGDRVGEKLFF
DNA: TGCGCCAGCAGCCAGGGGGACAGGGTAGGGGAAAAACTGTTTTTT
V: TRBV4-1
size: once
J: TRBJ1-4
D: TRBD1

CDR3: CASSQEVTTYYNEQFF
DNA: TGTGCCAGCAGCCAAGAGGTTACTACCTACTACAATGAGCAGTTCTTC
V: TRBV3-1
size: NA
J: TRBJ2-1
D: NA

CDR3: CASSRRNQPQHF
DNA: TGTGCCAGCAGCCGCAGAAATCAGCCCCAGCATTTT
V: TRBV7-4
size: NA
J: TRBJ1-5
D: NA

CDR3: CSTLDMGNTIYF
DNA: TGCAGCACCCTGGACATGGGAAACACCATATATTTT
V: TRBV29-1
size: NA
J: TRBJ1-3
D: NA

CDR3: CSVPGPDRGSEQYF
DNA: TGCAGCGTTCCGGGCCCGGACAGGGGGAGTGAGCAGTACTTC
V: TRBV29-1
size: NA
J: TRBJ2-7
D: TRBD1

CDR3: CASSQGQGPTGELFF
DNA: TGCGCCAGCAGCCAGGGACAGGGTCCCACCGGGGAGCTGTTTTTT
V: TRBV5-1
size: NA
J: TRBJ2-2
D: TRBD1

CDR3: CASGLGSETQYF
DNA: TGTGCTAGTGGTTTGGGGTCGGAGACCCAGTACTTC
V: TRBV12-5
size: NA
J: TRBJ2-5
D: NA